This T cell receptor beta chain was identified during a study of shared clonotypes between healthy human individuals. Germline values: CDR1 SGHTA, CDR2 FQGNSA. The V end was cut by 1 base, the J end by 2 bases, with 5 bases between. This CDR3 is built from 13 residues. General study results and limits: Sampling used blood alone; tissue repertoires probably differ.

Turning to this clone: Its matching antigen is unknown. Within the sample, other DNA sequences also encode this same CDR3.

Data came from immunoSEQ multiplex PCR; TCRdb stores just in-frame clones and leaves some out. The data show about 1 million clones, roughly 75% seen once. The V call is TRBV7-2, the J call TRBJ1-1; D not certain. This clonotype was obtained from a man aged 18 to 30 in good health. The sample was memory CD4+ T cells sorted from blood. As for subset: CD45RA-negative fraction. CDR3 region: CASSLGSNTEAFF. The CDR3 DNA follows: TGTGCCAGCAGCTTAGGGTCAAACACTGAAGCTTTCTTT.